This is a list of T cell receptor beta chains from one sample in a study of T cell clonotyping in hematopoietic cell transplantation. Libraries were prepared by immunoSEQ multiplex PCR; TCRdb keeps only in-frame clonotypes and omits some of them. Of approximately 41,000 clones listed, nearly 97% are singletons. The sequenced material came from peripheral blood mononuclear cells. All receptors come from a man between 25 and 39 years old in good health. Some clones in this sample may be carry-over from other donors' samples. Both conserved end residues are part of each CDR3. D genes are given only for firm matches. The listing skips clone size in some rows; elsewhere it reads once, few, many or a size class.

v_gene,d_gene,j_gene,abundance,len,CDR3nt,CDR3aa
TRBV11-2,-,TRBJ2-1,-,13,TGTGCCAGCAGCTTATTGGCCGACAATGAGCAGTTCTTC,CASSLLADNEQFF
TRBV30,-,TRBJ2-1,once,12,TGTGCCTGGATGGGGGCTAACGGGGAGCAGTTCTTC,CAWMGANGEQFF
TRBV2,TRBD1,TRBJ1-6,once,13,TGTGCCAGCAGGGACAGGAGGGATTCACCCCTCCACTTT,CASRDRRDSPLHF
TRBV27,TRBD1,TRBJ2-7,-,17,TGTGCCAGCAGCCTCCCTCCGACAGGGGAAGGGGCCTACGAGCAGTACTTC,CASSLPPTGEGAYEQYF
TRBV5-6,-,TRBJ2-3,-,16,TGTGCCAGCAGCTTGGGGTCTAGCCCCTTCGGAGATACGCAGTATTTT,CASSLGSSPFGDTQYF
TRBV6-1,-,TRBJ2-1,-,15,TGTGCCAGCAGTGAAAGCCCCCTTGTCGGCAATGAGCAGTTCTTC,CASSESPLVGNEQFF
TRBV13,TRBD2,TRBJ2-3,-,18,TGTGCCAGCAGCGAGATAGAAAATGCGGGGGGCCGCACAGATACGCAGTATTTT,CASSEIENAGGRTDTQYF
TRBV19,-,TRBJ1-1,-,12,TGTGCCAGTAGTAGCCACAGGCATGAAGCTTTCTTT,CASSSHRHEAFF
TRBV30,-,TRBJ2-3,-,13,TGTGCCTGGAGAGGCAGAAGCACAGATACGCAGTATTTT,CAWRGRSTDTQYF
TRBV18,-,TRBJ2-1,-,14,TGTGCCAGCTCCTTGACTGGTGCCTACAATGAGCAGTTCTTC,CASSLTGAYNEQFF
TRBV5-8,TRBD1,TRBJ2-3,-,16,TGTGCCAGCAGGTACGGACAGGGGTCTCGCACAGATACGCAGTATTTT,CASRYGQGSRTDTQYF
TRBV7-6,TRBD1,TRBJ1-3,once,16,TGTGCCAGCAGCTTTCTGACAGGGGAGTCTGGAAACACCATATATTTT,CASSFLTGESGNTIYF
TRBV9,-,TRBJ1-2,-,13,TGTGCCAGCAGCGAGGCGACAGACTATGGCTACACCTTC,CASSEATDYGYTF
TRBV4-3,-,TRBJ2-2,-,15,TGCGCCAGCAGCCAAGGGGGGGACTACACCGGGGAGCTGTTTTTT,CASSQGGDYTGELFF
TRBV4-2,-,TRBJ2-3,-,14,TGTGCCAGCAGCCAAGGTGTAGGATCAGATACGCAGTATTTT,CASSQGVGSDTQYF
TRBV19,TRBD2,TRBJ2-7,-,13,TGTGCCACCGCCACTAGCGGGAGCTACGAGCAGTACTTC,CATATSGSYEQYF
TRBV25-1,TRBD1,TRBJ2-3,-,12,TGTGCCAGGGAAGGACAGGGGGATACGCAGTATTTT,CAREGQGDTQYF
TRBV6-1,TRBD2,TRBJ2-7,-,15,TGTGCCAGCACCCCTCTGGCGGGGGGCCTCTACGAGCAGTACTTC,CASTPLAGGLYEQYF
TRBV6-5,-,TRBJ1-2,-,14,TGTGCCAGCAGTTACTCCTTTGTGCGGGCTGGCTACACCTTC,CASSYSFVRAGYTF
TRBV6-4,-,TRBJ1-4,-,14,TGTGCCAGCAGCAGACTGGCAACTAATGAAAAACTGTTTTTT,CASSRLATNEKLFF
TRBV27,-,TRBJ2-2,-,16,TGTGCCAGCAGTTTAAATTCCCTGACGGGCACCGGGGAGCTGTTTTTT,CASSLNSLTGTGELFF
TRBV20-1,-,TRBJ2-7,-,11,TGCAGTGCTAGTAGCTCCTACGAGCAGTACTTC,CSASSSYEQYF
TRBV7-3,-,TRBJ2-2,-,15,TGTGCCAGCAGCGTTAGCGGAACGAACACCGGGGAGCTGTTTTTT,CASSVSGTNTGELFF
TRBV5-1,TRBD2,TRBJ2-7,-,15,TGCGCCAGCAGCCAACTAGCGGGAGTAGGTGTCGAGCAGTACTTC,CASSQLAGVGVEQYF
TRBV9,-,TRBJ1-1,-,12,TGTGCCAGCAGCGCACACAGGGATGAAGCTTTCTTT,CASSAHRDEAFF
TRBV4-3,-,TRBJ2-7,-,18,TGCGCCAGCAGCCAAGATAGAGTCCCGAACCGGGACGACTACGAGCAGTACTTC,CASSQDRVPNRDDYEQYF
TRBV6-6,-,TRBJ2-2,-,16,TGTGCCAGCAGTTACGTGGCTAGCCGGAACACCGGGGAGCTGTTTTTT,CASSYVASRNTGELFF